This T cell receptor (beta chain) stems from a study of T cells in women clearing cervical HPV infection. Study-wide context: Case blood was drawn when the lesion was first found; control blood after infection became undetectable.

Some clones are missing from TCRdb's copy, which holds only in-frame ones; the method was immunoSEQ multiplex PCR. The sample holds roughly 20,000 clones. This clonotype originated in a woman between 18 and 70 years old with a cervical HPV16 infection that either progressed to CIN3+ or cleared (not recorded which). Sequencing was performed on blood buffy coat.

This CDR3 is CASSLFLPPDSPLFF. CDR3 bases read: TGTGCCAGCAGTTTATTCTTGCCACCAGATTCACCG. The V gene is TRBV12-3 or TRBV12-4, the J gene TRBJ2-2; D unclear. The read stops 3 residues short of the end of the CDR3; the missing end is completed from the germline J gene. The CDR3 extends over 15 amino acids.